The clone carrying this TCR beta chain was found a few times. The antigen remains undetermined. This record comes from a study of T-cell reconstitution after alpha-beta-depleted transplantation in children. Study-wide results and limits: Expanded graft clones, several hundred of them, were reportedly the source of alpha-beta T cells about two months after transplant. The main origin of T-cell counts and diversity one year after transplant was newly produced T cells. Elevated TCRbeta diversity at day 60 was traced, in some patients, to surviving recipient T cells and thymic progenitors.

Unique molecular identifiers featured in how the TCRbeta library was prepared. TCRdb re-analysed the PCR reads in MiXCR, keeping a single row per CDR3 protein. Of nearly 350,000 distinct CDR3 sequences listed, 16% were seen once; the top ten hold just over 40%. The CDR3 totals 15 residues. V was shortened by 6 bases and J by 6 bases, with 21 bases between the two germline ends. The rearrangement uses TRBV12-3 or TRBV12-4 and TRBJ2-7; D may be TRBD1 (6 bases). This receptor was obtained from a male patient aged 2 to 10 who had a stem cell transplant for acute lymphoblastic leukemia, so the T cells may come from the graft donor. Sample: PBMCs, mostly from graft donor cells, taken 360 days after TCRalphabeta/CD19-depleted stem cell transplant. CDR3 sequence reads: CASSPTGVSQGEQYF. CDR3 DNA: TGTGCCAGCAGCCCGACAGGTGTGTCTCAGGGCGAGCAGTACTTC.